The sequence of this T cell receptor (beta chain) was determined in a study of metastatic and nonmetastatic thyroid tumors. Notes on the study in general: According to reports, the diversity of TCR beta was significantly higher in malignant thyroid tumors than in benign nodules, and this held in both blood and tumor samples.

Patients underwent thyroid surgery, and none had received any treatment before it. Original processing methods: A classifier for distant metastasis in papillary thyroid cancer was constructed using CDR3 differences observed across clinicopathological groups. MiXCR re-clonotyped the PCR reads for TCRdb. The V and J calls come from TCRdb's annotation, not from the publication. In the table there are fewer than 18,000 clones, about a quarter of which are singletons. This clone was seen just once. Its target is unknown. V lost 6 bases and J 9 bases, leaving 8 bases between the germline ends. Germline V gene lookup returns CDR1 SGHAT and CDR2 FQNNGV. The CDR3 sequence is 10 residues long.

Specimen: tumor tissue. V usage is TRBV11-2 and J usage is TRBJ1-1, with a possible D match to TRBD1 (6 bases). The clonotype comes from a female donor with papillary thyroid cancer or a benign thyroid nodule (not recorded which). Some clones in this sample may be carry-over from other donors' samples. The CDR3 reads CASSTGQAFF. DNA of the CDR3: TGTGCCAGCAGTACAGGGCAAGCTTTCTTT.